These T cell receptor beta chains were read from a single sample in a study of high-grade serous ovarian cancer treatment subgroups. The data were produced by immunoSEQ multiplex PCR, yet TCRdb's version contains in-frame clones alone and is incomplete. The sample lists under 4,000 clones, roughly two thirds occurring once. The sequenced material came from tumor tissue. The receptors were sampled from a human donor with high-grade serous ovarian cancer. CDR3s leave out the opening cysteine and the closing phenylalanine or tryptophan. Fields, in order: CDR3 length, J gene, V gene, CDR3 protein.

13	TRBJ1-1	TRBV6-1	ASSEAGITDTEAF
11	TRBJ1-4	TRBV30	AWSTLRGEKLF
11	TRBJ1-1	TRBV19	ASNRGLNTEAF
13	TRBJ2-5	TRBV10-3	AISGGGLEQETQY
11	TRBJ1-1	TRBV4-2	ASSQGQRDEAF
11	TRBJ2-1	TRBV6-4	ASSSGDYNEQF
11	TRBJ1-2	TRBV5-1	ASSPPWEDGYT
12	TRBJ2-5	TRBV5-8	ASSPPGGDGTQY
13	TRBJ2-2	TRBV6-4	ASSDSSVNTGELF
13	TRBJ1-4	TRBV4-1	ASSQEPHRGTKLF
11	TRBJ1-1	TRBV7-9	ASSSSRSPEAF
12	TRBJ1-2	TRBV5-1	ASSLAGGGEGYT
14	TRBJ1-1	TRBV25-1	ASSEFGGFSDTEAF